A selection of T cell receptor beta chains follows, all from one sample in a study of T cells in localized non-small cell lung cancer. Assay used: immunoSEQ multiplex PCR; TCRdb lists only in-frame clones, some missing. The table shows roughly 16,000 clones, with approximately 90% occurring only once. The sequencing here drew on peripheral blood, taken before any cancer treatment. Every receptor here comes from a male donor aged 60 or over with stage II squamous cell lung carcinoma. Each CDR3 is given with its conserved first and last residue. D genes are given only for firm matches. Not all rows give a size; the values are once, few, many and, for expanded clones, a class.

V gene: TRBV30
J gene: TRBJ2-5
D gene: TRBD1
clone size: .
CDR3 DNA: TGTGCCTGGAGCTGGGACAGTAAAGAGACCCAGTACTTC
CDR3 protein: CAWSWDSKETQYF

V gene: TRBV7-6
J gene: TRBJ2-3
D gene: TRBD2
clone size: .
CDR3 DNA: TGTGCCAGCAGCTTAGAATCGCTAGCGGGAGTTCGGGGCACAGATACGCAGTATTTT
CDR3 protein: CASSLESLAGVRGTDTQYF

V gene: TRBV4-1
J gene: TRBJ2-1
D gene: .
clone size: .
CDR3 DNA: TGCGCCAGCAGCCCTAAGACTACCCTAGGCTACAATGAGCAGTTCTTC
CDR3 protein: CASSPKTTLGYNEQFF

V gene: TRBV9
J gene: TRBJ1-1
D gene: .
clone size: .
CDR3 DNA: TGTGCCAGCAGCCCCACCCCAAACACTGAAGCTTTCTTT
CDR3 protein: CASSPTPNTEAFF

V gene: TRBV19
J gene: TRBJ2-7
D gene: TRBD2
clone size: .
CDR3 DNA: TGTGCCAGTAGCCTTCTAACTAGCGTTTCCTACGAGCAGTACTTC
CDR3 protein: CASSLLTSVSYEQYF

V gene: TRBV15
J gene: TRBJ2-3
D gene: TRBD2
clone size: .
CDR3 DNA: TGTGCCACCAGTTATCGACTAGCGCGCACAGATACGCAGTATTTT
CDR3 protein: CATSYRLARTDTQYF

V gene: TRBV19
J gene: TRBJ2-1
D gene: .
clone size: .
CDR3 DNA: TGTGCCAGTAGTATAGCGTCTCAGACGATCTTC
CDR3 protein: CASSIASQTIF

V gene: TRBV6-5
J gene: TRBJ2-3
D gene: .
clone size: .
CDR3 DNA: TGTGCCAGTCGTAATACGGATACGCAGTATTTT
CDR3 protein: CASRNTDTQYF

V gene: TRBV7-7
J gene: TRBJ2-7
D gene: TRBD1
clone size: .
CDR3 DNA: TGTGCTAGCAGCACCGGACAGGGTTACGAGCAGTACTTC
CDR3 protein: CASSTGQGYEQYF

V gene: TRBV28
J gene: TRBJ2-7
D gene: .
clone size: .
CDR3 DNA: TGTGCCGTCGAGGGCCCCGGGTACGAGCAGTACTTC
CDR3 protein: CAVEGPGYEQYF

V gene: TRBV27
J gene: TRBJ2-3
D gene: .
clone size: .
CDR3 DNA: TGTGCCAGCGCCATTTCTTGGACTAACACAGATACGCAGTATTTT
CDR3 protein: CASAISWTNTDTQYF

V gene: TRBV5-4
J gene: TRBJ2-3
D gene: TRBD2
clone size: .
CDR3 DNA: TGTGCCAGCAGCTCCGGGGGGGTCAGCACAGATACGCAGTATTTT
CDR3 protein: CASSSGGVSTDTQYF

V gene: TRBV7-2
J gene: TRBJ2-5
D gene: TRBD2
clone size: .
CDR3 DNA: TGTGCCAGCAGCTCCTCGGGGACTAGCGAGACCCAGTACTTC
CDR3 protein: CASSSSGTSETQYF

V gene: TRBV28
J gene: TRBJ2-1
D gene: TRBD2
clone size: .
CDR3 DNA: TGTGCCAGCAGTTTCTTACGAGGGGGGACTAGCGGAGGGAATGAGCAGTTCTTC
CDR3 protein: CASSFLRGGTSGGNEQFF

V gene: TRBV2
J gene: TRBJ2-1
D gene: TRBD1
clone size: .
CDR3 DNA: TGTGCCAGTGGGGTGGACAGGGGGTATGATGAGCAGTTCTTC
CDR3 protein: CASGVDRGYDEQFF

V gene: TRBV5-6
J gene: TRBJ2-1
D gene: .
clone size: .
CDR3 DNA: TGTGCCAGCAGCAAAGACCGATTCTTCTACAATGAGCAGTTCTTC
CDR3 protein: CASSKDRFFYNEQFF

V gene: TRBV11-2
J gene: TRBJ1-3
D gene: .
clone size: .
CDR3 DNA: TGTGCCAGCAGCTCTGGAAACACCATATATTTT
CDR3 protein: CASSSGNTIYF

V gene: TRBV7-6
J gene: TRBJ2-4
D gene: TRBD2
clone size: .
CDR3 DNA: TGTGCCAGCAGCTCGGGACTACTGCGAAACATTCAGTACTTC
CDR3 protein: CASSSGLLRNIQYF

V gene: TRBV27
J gene: TRBJ1-2
D gene: .
clone size: .
CDR3 DNA: TGTGCCAGCAGATGGGGGTTCTATGGCTACACCTTC
CDR3 protein: CASRWGFYGYTF

V gene: TRBV11-1
J gene: TRBJ2-5
D gene: .
clone size: .
CDR3 DNA: TGTGCCAGCAGCCAGGGTGGGGGAGAGACCCAGTACTTC
CDR3 protein: CASSQGGGETQYF

V gene: TRBV7-2
J gene: TRBJ2-2
D gene: .
clone size: .
CDR3 DNA: TGTGCCAGCAGCCCATGGGGGGAGGTGATGGGCGGGGAGCTGTTTTTT
CDR3 protein: CASSPWGEVMGGELFF

V gene: TRBV5-4
J gene: TRBJ2-2
D gene: .
clone size: once
CDR3 DNA: TGTGCCAGCAGCTTGGACCAGGTGCCCACCGGGGAGCTGTTTTTT
CDR3 protein: CASSLDQVPTGELFF

V gene: TRBV27
J gene: TRBJ2-2
D gene: .
clone size: .
CDR3 DNA: TGTGCCAGCAGTTGGATGGTTCCGAACACCGGGGAGCTGTTTTTT
CDR3 protein: CASSWMVPNTGELFF

V gene: TRBV19
J gene: TRBJ2-3
D gene: TRBD2
clone size: .
CDR3 DNA: TGTGCCACCCAGCCTTCGCGGGGACTAGCGGGAAGTACGCAGTATTTT
CDR3 protein: CATQPSRGLAGSTQYF

V gene: TRBV27
J gene: TRBJ2-7
D gene: .
clone size: .
CDR3 DNA: TGTGCCAGCAGTCCCCATCCCCGCGCCGCCTACGAGCAGTACTTC
CDR3 protein: CASSPHPRAAYEQYF

V gene: TRBV6-5
J gene: TRBJ2-1
D gene: .
clone size: .
CDR3 DNA: TGTGCCAGCAGTTCGCAGACTGGATGGCCTTACAATGAGCAGTTCTTC
CDR3 protein: CASSSQTGWPYNEQFF

V gene: TRBV7-2
J gene: TRBJ2-3
D gene: .
clone size: .
CDR3 DNA: TGTGCCAGCAGCTTAGTTGTGGGGTCAGATACGCAGTATTTT
CDR3 protein: CASSLVVGSDTQYF

V gene: TRBV28
J gene: TRBJ1-6
D gene: TRBD1
clone size: .
CDR3 DNA: TGTGCCAGCAGCCGGTCAGGGGGAGGATCACCCCTCCACTTT
CDR3 protein: CASSRSGGGSPLHF

V gene: TRBV30
J gene: TRBJ2-7
D gene: .
clone size: .
CDR3 DNA: TGTGCCTGGAGTCCGCAGTTATACGAGCAGTACTTC
CDR3 protein: CAWSPQLYEQYF

V gene: TRBV20-1
J gene: TRBJ1-2
D gene: .
clone size: .
CDR3 DNA: TGCAGTGCTAGAGATGACGCAGGCTACACCTTC
CDR3 protein: CSARDDAGYTF

V gene: TRBV5-1
J gene: TRBJ2-2
D gene: .
clone size: .
CDR3 DNA: TGCGCCAGCAGCTTGGCAGGAGGGGACACCGGGGAGCTGTTTTTT
CDR3 protein: CASSLAGGDTGELFF

V gene: TRBV30
J gene: TRBJ1-1
D gene: .
clone size: .
CDR3 DNA: TGTGCCTGGAGTGGCACTGCGGCTGAAGCTTTCTTT
CDR3 protein: CAWSGTAAEAFF

V gene: TRBV7-6
J gene: TRBJ2-7
D gene: TRBD2
clone size: .
CDR3 DNA: TGTGCCAGCAGCTTAGCAGGGCGGGAGGGCCGCTACGAGCAGTACTTC
CDR3 protein: CASSLAGREGRYEQYF

V gene: TRBV19
J gene: TRBJ1-1
D gene: TRBD1
clone size: few
CDR3 DNA: TGTGCCAGTAGTATTTTAGTGTCGTTGCAGGGGGCAGGGAACACTGAAGCTTTCTTT
CDR3 protein: CASSILVSLQGAGNTEAFF

V gene: TRBV4-1
J gene: TRBJ1-1
D gene: .
clone size: once
CDR3 DNA: TGCGCCAGCAGCCAAGTAGCCGGGGGAACGACGGGCACTGAAGCTTTCTTT
CDR3 protein: CASSQVAGGTTGTEAFF

V gene: TRBV7-2
J gene: TRBJ2-3
D gene: TRBD2
clone size: once
CDR3 DNA: TGTGCCAGCAGCTTAGGGGCACTAGCGGGCTTCACAGATACGCAGTATTTT
CDR3 protein: CASSLGALAGFTDTQYF

V gene: TRBV10-2
J gene: TRBJ1-4
D gene: TRBD1
clone size: .
CDR3 DNA: TGCGCCAGCAGCTGGGACAGGGGGAATGAAAAACTGTTTTTT
CDR3 protein: CASSWDRGNEKLFF

V gene: TRBV6-6
J gene: TRBJ1-2
D gene: TRBD1
clone size: .
CDR3 DNA: TGTGCCAGCAGTAACTACCTGACAGGGGATGGCTACACCTTC
CDR3 protein: CASSNYLTGDGYTF

V gene: TRBV19
J gene: TRBJ1-5
D gene: .
clone size: .
CDR3 DNA: TGTGCCAGTAGTATAGATGGATCCAATCAGCCCCAGCATTTT
CDR3 protein: CASSIDGSNQPQHF

V gene: TRBV5-5
J gene: TRBJ2-3
D gene: TRBD1
clone size: .
CDR3 DNA: TGTGCCAGCAGCCCAGACAGGGGCGGAACCACAGATACGCAGTATTTT
CDR3 protein: CASSPDRGGTTDTQYF

V gene: TRBV14
J gene: TRBJ2-2
D gene: TRBD2
clone size: .
CDR3 DNA: TGTGCCAGCAGCCGGGGACTAGATAGATCCGGGGAGCTGTTTTTT
CDR3 protein: CASSRGLDRSGELFF

V gene: TRBV29-1
J gene: TRBJ2-1
D gene: TRBD2
clone size: .
CDR3 DNA: TGCAGCGTTCGAGGACTAGCGGGATACAATGAGCAGTTCTTC
CDR3 protein: CSVRGLAGYNEQFF

V gene: TRBV30
J gene: TRBJ1-5
D gene: TRBD1
clone size: .
CDR3 DNA: TGTGCCTGGAGTCGACAGGGGGACGGGATTCGGCCCCAGCATTTT
CDR3 protein: CAWSRQGDGIRPQHF

V gene: TRBV6-5
J gene: TRBJ2-7
D gene: .
clone size: .
CDR3 DNA: TGTGCCAGCAGTTACGGGGGACTCCACTCCTACGAGCAGTACTTC
CDR3 protein: CASSYGGLHSYEQYF

V gene: TRBV5-1
J gene: TRBJ2-1
D gene: .
clone size: .
CDR3 DNA: TGCGCCAGCAGCGGGGGCAGGGCAAACAATGAGCAGTTCTTC
CDR3 protein: CASSGGRANNEQFF

V gene: TRBV29-1
J gene: TRBJ2-7
D gene: .
clone size: .
CDR3 DNA: TGCAGCGTTTCGGTGGTGGGCCTGGGTGAGCAGTACTTC
CDR3 protein: CSVSVVGLGEQYF

V gene: TRBV12-5
J gene: TRBJ2-2
D gene: .
clone size: .
CDR3 DNA: TGTGCTAGTGGGCCCGGTGGGTACACCGGGGAGCTGTTTTTT
CDR3 protein: CASGPGGYTGELFF

V gene: TRBV5-3
J gene: TRBJ2-5
D gene: .
clone size: .
CDR3 DNA: TGTGCCAGAAGCTTGTACCTCTTACCCCATGAAGAGACCCAGTACTTC
CDR3 protein: CARSLYLLPHEETQYF

V gene: TRBV29-1
J gene: TRBJ2-7
D gene: TRBD1
clone size: .
CDR3 DNA: TGCAGCGTTGGGTCTCGGACAGGCTCCTACGAGCAGTACTTC
CDR3 protein: CSVGSRTGSYEQYF

V gene: TRBV7-9
J gene: TRBJ2-5
D gene: TRBD2
clone size: .
CDR3 DNA: TGTGCCAGCAGCTTAGTTATGGGCCTAGCGGGAGCAGAGACCCAGTACTTC
CDR3 protein: CASSLVMGLAGAETQYF

V gene: TRBV25-1
J gene: TRBJ1-1
D gene: .
clone size: few
CDR3 DNA: TGTGCCAGCAGTACGGGCCGGGTAGCTTTCTTT
CDR3 protein: CASSTGRVAFF

V gene: TRBV6-6
J gene: TRBJ2-7
D gene: .
clone size: .
CDR3 DNA: TGTGCCAGCAGTTACAACGACGGGGTTCAGCAGTACTTC
CDR3 protein: CASSYNDGVQQYF

V gene: TRBV30
J gene: TRBJ2-2
D gene: TRBD2
clone size: .
CDR3 DNA: TGTGCCTGGGGACTAGCCTCCCCGGGGGAGCTGTTTTTT
CDR3 protein: CAWGLASPGELFF

V gene: TRBV5-4
J gene: TRBJ1-2
D gene: .
clone size: .
CDR3 DNA: TGTGCCAGCAGATCGGTAGGGGCGAATAACTATGGCTACACCTTC
CDR3 protein: CASRSVGANNYGYTF

V gene: TRBV10-3
J gene: TRBJ2-1
D gene: TRBD2
clone size: .
CDR3 DNA: TGTGCCATCAGTGAGTCGAAATGGTTAGCGGGGAGGATCTACAATGAGCAGTTCTTC
CDR3 protein: CAISESKWLAGRIYNEQFF

V gene: TRBV7-8
J gene: TRBJ2-2
D gene: .
clone size: .
CDR3 DNA: TGTGCCAGCAGCTTGTTGTCAGGGTTTAGCACCGGGGAGCTGTTTTTT
CDR3 protein: CASSLLSGFSTGELFF

V gene: TRBV6-5
J gene: TRBJ1-1
D gene: .
clone size: .
CDR3 DNA: TGTGCCAGCAGTTACTCGGGACACTCGGCCACTGAAGCTTTCTTT
CDR3 protein: CASSYSGHSATEAFF

V gene: TRBV6-1
J gene: TRBJ1-2
D gene: .
clone size: .
CDR3 DNA: TGTGCCAGCAGTGGGGGAGGGCCAAGAATTAACTATGGCTACACCTTC
CDR3 protein: CASSGGGPRINYGYTF

V gene: TRBV30
J gene: TRBJ1-1
D gene: TRBD1
clone size: .
CDR3 DNA: TGTGCCTGGGGGGCGACAGGGACTGAAGCTTTCTTT
CDR3 protein: CAWGATGTEAFF

V gene: TRBV28
J gene: TRBJ2-3
D gene: .
clone size: once
CDR3 DNA: TGTGCCAGCAGTCATCCAAGGGAGAGCACAGATACGCAGTATTTT
CDR3 protein: CASSHPRESTDTQYF